This T cell receptor (beta chain) was captured in a study of CD4 T cells in relation to SARS-CoV-2 and coronaviruses (dated by TCRdb to about 2021). As for the study more broadly: In the ViraFEST assay, PBMCs were grown with antigen for about eleven days, and TCR beta CDR3s were then sequenced to identify antigen-specific clonal expansions. Patient-derived lymphoblastoid cell lines were used to map the HLA restriction of shared crossreactive spike epitopes. At the level of individual TCR clonotypes, the study evaluated whether memory CD4+ T cells crossreact between the spike proteins of SARS-CoV-2 and those of common cold coronaviruses. A different, Illumina-based TCR-beta assay was used to sequence expansion assays from other donors in the study. The negative reference condition was either a culture with an HIV-1 Nef peptide pool or a culture with no peptide. Samples from three pre-COVID donors and the naive versus memory experiments were sequenced with the Adaptive Biotechnologies TCR-sequencing kit; other data were Illumina-based.

CD4+ T cells from unexposed donors were collected before the COVID-19 pandemic (2011-2018). The EasySep CD4+ T cell isolation kit was used to isolate CD4+ T cells once the cultures had run for roughly 11 days. As cell number allowed, CD4+ T cells from unexposed donors were tested for reactivity to SARS-CoV-2 S and N and to four common cold coronavirus spike pools. Each well held approximately 2.1 million PBMCs cultured in IMDM containing around 5% human AB serum and roughly 10 IU/ml IL-2. Half of the culture medium was replaced with fresh IL-2-containing medium on days 3 and 7. In general, triplicate replicate wells were used for every peptide culture condition. The leukapheresis product for the unexposed donors was obtained through commercial purchase. Ficoll-Paque PLUS gradient centrifugation was used to isolate PBMCs from either whole blood or leukapheresis product. PBMCs were either cryopreserved at -140 degrees C or used fresh in the expansion assay. The QIAamp Micro DNA Kit was used to extract genomic DNA from the CD4+ T cells.

Library prep was done by the immunoSEQ multiplex PCR assay. From the authors' description of their analysis: Preprocessing removed nonproductive sequences and CDR3s not starting with C, not ending with F or W, or shorter than 7 amino acids. Antigen-specific clonotypes were called with the MANAFEST web app, based on expansion relative to reference and other culture wells. To be counted as positive, a clone had to show significant expansion compared with the reference culture, at an FDR below 0.05, in 2 of 3 replicate wells. A further requirement for positive clones was significant expansion compared with all other tandem wells, along with an odds ratio above 5. CDR3 homology was quantified as pairwise Levenshtein distance, calculated with the stringdist R package after three terminal residues were trimmed from each end. Sourced from immuneACCESS, this table was stored by TCRdb with only in-frame sequences that have V and J called. A share of the clones is absent; for the studies checked, an unresolved V gene accounts for under half, and the remainder has no known explanation. V, J and clone size derive from that table, while D and trimming were established from the DNA sequence. This sample gives tens of thousands of clones in total; approximately 80% of them show up just once. The ten largest make up roughly 15% of the sample.

According to the germline V gene, CDR1 reads SGHAT and CDR2 reads FQNNGV. The CDR3 covers 19 residues, taking in both the cysteine and the phenylalanine. Of the read, only the CDR3 DNA is kept; its 57 bases are in frame from base 1. The germline V and J ends show losses of 4 bases and 2 bases respectively, and no gene match explains 11 bases of the junction. Results and caveats for the whole study, not just this receptor: The study was limited by small numbers of patients and tested TCRs. Since the crossreactivity analysis centred on spike protein, crossreactivity against other viral proteins was not assessed. Memory CD4+ clonotypes crossrecognizing SARS-CoV-2 and at least one common cold coronavirus spike were found in 55% to 70% of donors. No donor contributed both pre-pandemic and post-infection samples, which limited tracing the source of pre-existing responses. Significantly weaker SARS-CoV-2-driven expansion was shown by crossreactive clones than by monoreactive clones, consistent with antigenic imprinting.

With respect to this clone: There is no known antigen for this receptor. Base-call qualities are not available, and no considerably larger clone is one nucleotide away.

The sequenced material came from CD4+ T cells from PBMCs, cultured in vitro. The rearrangement joined TRBV11-2 to TRBJ2-6; TRBD1 agrees with 10 junctional bases. This clonotype was sampled from a human donor in good health. The CDR3 corresponds to CASSSTKGQGTTGANVLTF. At the DNA level, the sequence is TGTGCCAGCAGCTCCACAAAGGGACAGGGGACTACTGGGGCCAACGTCCTGACTTTC.